Listed below are T cell receptor beta chains from one sample, sequenced in a study of cytomegalovirus exposure and HLA in healthy donors. The protocol was immunoSEQ multiplex PCR, while the TCRdb copy is restricted to in-frame clones and leaves out a portion. The sample holds under 250,000 clones, approximately 82% seen once. The sample taken for sequencing was PBMCs. The receptors derive from a woman aged 45 to 65 in good health and CMV-seropositive. Both conserved end residues are part of each CDR3.

v_call cdr3_aa
TRBV6-1 CASSESGGEQYF
TRBV6-6 CASSKTQQGSNQPQHF
TRBV11-2 CASSLNSGATYYGYTF
TRBV10-2 CASRGTGNTEAFF
TRBV30 CAWLKNRAPGDGYTF
TRBV6-4 CASSDRDTVYNEQFF
TRBV19 CASSVTQSYEQYF
TRBV6-1 CASSWTGGAEKLFF
TRBV6-5 CASRGEATYEQYF
TRBV28 CASSPDRVDYEQYF
TRBV6-5 CASSRTGSYGYTF
TRBV10-1 CASRGREAFF
TRBV13 CASSVYRGAEKLFF
TRBV27 CASSQLGTGGEETQYF
TRBV7-2 CASSAQGGGTGELFF
TRBV5-5 CASSLYGQGSYNEQFF
TRBV4-3 CASSQDPDRQETQYF
TRBV9 CASSVDGGYNEQFF
TRBV5-1 CASSLVSGPRHSGNTIYF
TRBV2 CASSPQGRDTEAFF
TRBV9 CASSVGLVARNYGYTF
TRBV5-4 CASSQDGANEKLFF
TRBV19 CASSLREHTEAFF
TRBV21-1 CASSNTRTVSNQPQHF
TRBV15 CATSREGLGNTEAFF
TRBV18 CASSPYLSQGSGNTIYF
TRBV19 CASSIGGAPQSNEKLFF
TRBV7-6 CASSPRQGYNSPLHF
TRBV28 CASSQTWTGGYGYTF
TRBV15 CATSRDIGWQGKEKLFF
TRBV29-1 CSVTGTDNTGELFF
TRBV27 CASRADIYTEAFF
TRBV29-1 CSARGTGKMSQYF
TRBV14 CASSRTGGGYGYTF
TRBV7-7 CASSLGHRGEKLFF
TRBV2 CASSLRQRDGYTF
TRBV2 CASSVEQGSTDTQYF
TRBV7-3 CASSLTLSLRGEQFF
TRBV27 CASRRTGTGGAGYGYTF
TRBV7-9 CASSLARDRGDNEQFF
TRBV28 CASSPLGQGRNYGYTF
TRBV19 CASSFLAGATDTQYF
TRBV12-5 CASGLSSGQSMNTEAFF
TRBV27 CASSFPVEQYF
TRBV5-6 CASSFVLDTGELFF
TRBV29-1 CGTKAGGFTDTQYF
TRBV6-5 CASSAPNQPQHF
TRBV21-1 CASSPLVRTGESPYNSPLHF
TRBV30 CAWGQHVSYNSPLHF
TRBV18 CASSPERDRGKHEQYF
TRBV11-2 CASRETGLTDTQYF
TRBV20-1 CSAQGDYEQYF
TRBV18 CASSPPRGGVQYGYTF
TRBV27 CASSLSYEPGTGIGYTF
TRBV30 CAWILGQGGGYTF